What follows are 29 T cell receptor beta chains derived from one specimen sequenced in a study of cytomegalovirus exposure and HLA in healthy donors. It was with 60 Vbeta and 13 Jbeta primers that the PCR ran. Data came from immunoSEQ multiplex PCR; TCRdb stores just in-frame clones and leaves some out. The table shows tens of thousands of clones, with roughly 80% occurring only once. The material sequenced was PBMCs. The receptors were sampled from a man aged 40-49 years in good health and CMV-seronegative.

The rearrangement links TRBV28 to TRBJ1-4; 7 bases match TRBD1. Germline lookup yields CDR1 MDHEN and CDR2 SYDVKM. This CDR3 has 15 residues. Trimming at V came to 4 bases and at J to 7 bases, leaving 9 bases not matched to a gene. The CDR3, as DNA: TGTGCCAGCAGTTCCCCAGCAGGGGGTGCTGAAAAACTGTTTTTT. Translated: CASSSPAGGAEKLFF.

The V gene is TRBV29-1, the J gene TRBJ1-4; 8 bases are a match to TRBD1. Germline V gene data show CDR1 as SQVTM and CDR2 as ANQGSEA. The CDR3 consists of 15 residues. V gave up 4 bases and J gave up 5 bases; unmatched junction bases: 9. The CDR3 reads CSVVTQGAGNEKLFF. The CDR3 coding sequence is TGCAGCGTTGTCACGCAGGGGGCAGGGAATGAAAAACTGTTTTTT.

The chain employs TRBV30 and TRBJ2-1; D not resolved. Between the trimmed V and J ends, which lost 0 bases and 8 bases, there was a span of 8 bases. There are 12 residues in the CDR3. The germline V gene encodes CDR1 GTSNPN and CDR2 SVGIG (reference sequence). CDR3: CAWSVPSDEQFF. CDR3 DNA sequence: TGTGCCTGGAGTGTACCAAGCGATGAGCAGTTCTTC.

The J gene is TRBJ1-1, the V gene TRBV7-9; 9 nucleotides agree with TRBD1. The CDR3 covers 16 residues. The germline gives CDR1 SEHNR, CDR2 FQNEAQ (reference sequence). V gave up 2 bases and J gave up 7 bases; unmatched junction bases: 11. The CDR3 coding sequence is TGTGCCAGCAGCTTATTAGAAAGGACAGGGGATGGTGAAGCTTTCTTT. This encodes CASSLLERTGDGEAFF.

The chain joins TRBV18 to TRBJ1-1; tentative D call: TRBD1 (5 bases). The CDR3 loop spans 13 amino acids. V lost 4 bases and J lost 10, with 16 bases in between. The germline gives CDR1 KGHSH, CDR2 LQKENI. This chain's CDR3 is CASSQPEGRRAFF. The CDR3 DNA sequence: TGTGCCAGCTCACAACCGGAGGGGCGGAGAGCTTTCTTT.

The J gene is TRBJ2-3, the V gene TRBV2; D may be TRBD2 (7 bases). This CDR3 has 13 amino acids. Germline V gives CDR1 SNHLY, CDR2 FYNNEI. V lost 7 bases and J 4 bases, leaving 12 bases between the germline ends. The CDR3 bases are TGTGCCAGCACGGGGGGCCGGGCAGATACGCAGTATTTT. The encoded protein is CASTGGRADTQYF.

This clone was seen a handful of times. V is TRBV7-9 and J is TRBJ2-1; 11 bases match TRBD2. This CDR3 is 15 amino acids long. Trimming took 7 bases from V and 2 from J; bases not matched to a gene: 4. CDR1 is SEHNR, CDR2 FQNEAQ, per germline (reference sequence). The CDR3 region has the DNA TGTGCCAGCAATAGCGGGAGGGTGACCTACAATGAGCAGTTCTTC. As protein: CASNSGRVTYNEQFF.

The V gene is TRBV30, the J gene TRBJ2-7; no definite D call. The CDR3 has 12 amino acids. In germline, CDR1 is GTSNPN, CDR2 SVGIG (reference sequence). Trimming took off 1 base at V and 6 bases at J, with 10 bases between the two ends. The CDR3 protein is CAWSATISEQYF. For the CDR3, the DNA is TGTGCCTGGAGTGCCACTATATCCGAGCAGTACTTC.

This clone was seen a single time. The chain employs TRBV29-1 and TRBJ2-2; D possibly corresponds to TRBD1 (6 bases). The CDR3 extends over 13 amino acids. Germline V gives CDR1 SQVTM, CDR2 ANQGSEA. The V and J ends lost 7 bases and 6 bases respectively, with 15 bases between them. The CDR3 sequence is CSAQPQGAGELFF. The CDR3 region has the DNA TGCAGCGCCCAACCACAGGGCGCCGGGGAGCTGTTTTTT.

This chain links TRBV27 with TRBJ2-5, with 8 positions matching TRBD2. Germline CDR1 reads MNHEY; CDR2 reads SMNVEV (reference sequence). V was pared by 5 bases and J by 1 base, with 9 bases of the junction left unmatched. This CDR3 is built from 16 residues. CDR3 DNA sequence: TGTGCCAGCAGTCCCCTCGGAGCGGGGGCCCAAGAGACCCAGTACTTC. Its translation is CASSPLGAGAQETQYF.

V and J are TRBV7-9 and TRBJ2-1; 12 nucleotides align to TRBD2. This CDR3 is built from 18 residues. With V trimmed by 7 bases and J by 6 bases, 16 bases remained unmatched. CDR1 is SEHNR and CDR2 is FQNEAQ in the germline V gene (reference sequence). The CDR3 region has the DNA TGTGCCAGCACCTTTCCTGGGCCGGGACTAGCGGGCTCCAATGAGCAGTTCTTC. This encodes CASTFPGPGLAGSNEQFF.

The J gene is TRBJ2-7, the V gene TRBV13; D ambiguous. CDR1 is PRHDT, CDR2 FYEKMQ, per germline (reference sequence). The V and J ends lost 9 bases and 3 bases respectively, with 21 bases between them. This CDR3 spans 15 amino acids. CDR3 in DNA: TGTGCCAGTAAACCCAGACACCGTCAGCACTACGAGCAGTACTTC. Protein: CASKPRHRQHYEQYF.

The chain is built from TRBV19 and TRBJ1-1; 8 positions agree with TRBD1. This CDR3 has 14 residues. Germline V gene data show CDR1 as LNHDA and CDR2 as SQIVND (reference sequence). Trimming took 4 bases from V and 0 from J; bases not matched to a gene: 1. The CDR3 protein is CASSRTGLNTEAFF. The CDR3 DNA follows: TGTGCCAGTAGTAGGACAGGGCTGAACACTGAAGCTTTCTTT.

The chain couples TRBV11-2 to TRBJ2-5; 8 bases are shared with TRBD2. The CDR3 runs 14 residues. CDR1 and CDR2 from the germline V gene are SGHAT and FQNNGV. V lost 1 base, J lost 4 bases, and 2 bases stayed unmatched. CDR3 DNA sequence: TGTGCCAGCAGCTTAGGGACTAGCCGAGAGACCCAGTACTTC. Translation: CASSLGTSRETQYF.

The chain joins TRBV7-8 to TRBJ1-5, with D possibly matching TRBD1 (6 bases). With 2 bases removed from V and 1 base from J, the gap between germline ends came to 12 bases. CDR3 length: 16 residues. Germline lookup yields CDR1 SGHVS and CDR2 FQNEAQ. In nucleotides, the CDR3 is TGTGCCAGCAGCTTACTAGACAGGCTCAGCAATCAGCCCCAGCATTTT. This gives the protein CASSLLDRLSNQPQHF.

The chain has TRBV4-1 and TRBJ2-7; 11 positions match TRBD2. Germline CDR1 MGHRA, CDR2 YSYEKL. The CDR3 contains 18 residues. Unmatched junction bases numbered 9, after V lost 2 bases and J lost 0 bases. DNA of the CDR3: TGCGCCAGCAGCCAAAAAGAGGCCGGGACTAGCGGCTCCTACGAGCAGTACTTC. Its translation is CASSQKEAGTSGSYEQYF.

This clone was found once. CDR3: CASSRVVRNTEAFF. CDR3 DNA: TGTGCCAGCAGCCGGGTGGTCCGGAACACTGAAGCTTTCTTT. V and J are TRBV6-5 and TRBJ1-1; D call uncertain. Per germline, CDR1 MNHEY and CDR2 SVGAGI. V was trimmed by 6 bases and J by 1 base, leaving 12 bases between them. The CDR3 is 14 residues long.

V and J are TRBV5-1 and TRBJ2-2; TRBD1 matches at 7 bases. This CDR3 region has 14 residues. The V gene end was trimmed by 5 bases and the J gene end by 6 bases; junction bases not matched to a gene: 7. Germline CDR1 SGHRS, CDR2 YFSETQ. For the CDR3, the DNA is TGCGCCAGCAGGTCGACAGGGTACTCCGGGGAGCTGTTTTTT. It is translated as CASRSTGYSGELFF.

This clone was counted between two and nine times. The chain has TRBV5-5 and TRBJ1-6; D not certain. The germline V gene has CDR1 SGHKS and CDR2 YYEKEE (reference sequence). CDR3 length: 18 residues. V dropped 0 bases and J dropped 15 bases, with 28 bases sitting between them. The CDR3 reads CASSLGPQSGTTSLILHF. Here the CDR3 DNA reads TGTGCCAGCAGCTTGGGCCCCCAATCGGGAACCACTTCCTTAATCCTCCACTTT.

This sequence joins TRBV7-3 and TRBJ2-5, with D unresolved. Germline V gene lookup returns CDR1 SGHTA and CDR2 FQGTGA. CDR3 length: 15 amino acids. The ends were cut back, 3 bases at V and 5 bases at J, with 16 bases in the middle. CDR3: CASSFLGSGEETQYF. CDR3 sequence (DNA): TGTGCCAGCAGCTTCCTTGGCTCCGGAGAGGAGACCCAGTACTTC.

The chain couples TRBV7-9 to TRBJ2-2, with D maybe TRBD2 (6 bases). Trimming took off 8 bases at V and 6 bases at J, with 10 bases between the two ends. CDR1 and CDR2 from the germline V gene are SEHNR and FQNEAQ (reference sequence). The CDR3 runs 12 residues. CDR3 residues: CASPGDPGELFF. The CDR3 bases are TGTGCCAGCCCGGGGGACCCCGGGGAGCTGTTTTTT.

This chain uses TRBV18 with TRBJ1-5, with TRBD1 as a possible D gene (5 bases). This CDR3 spans 15 amino acids. Trimming stripped 4 bases from V and 1 base from J, with 11 bases between. Looked up from germline, CDR1 is KGHSH and CDR2 is LQKENI. CDR3 coding DNA: TGTGCCAGCTCACTCCGCGGGGGGAGCAATCAGCCCCAGCATTTT. This gives the protein CASSLRGGSNQPQHF.

The rearrangement uses TRBV9 and TRBJ1-2; 7 bases agree with TRBD1. This CDR3 comprises 18 residues. Germline V CDR1 and CDR2: SGDLS, YYNGEE. The J segment lost 0 bases and the V segment lost 0 bases, leaving 11 bases of the junction unmatched. CDR3 amino acids: CASSVGGQLSFTNYGYTF. The CDR3 coding sequence is TGTGCCAGCAGCGTAGGGGGACAGCTATCCTTTACTAACTATGGCTACACCTTC.

The J gene is TRBJ2-1, the V gene TRBV5-6, with 7 bases that match TRBD2. The CDR3 runs 17 residues. Germline assignment: CDR1 SGHDT and CDR2 YYEEEE. With V trimmed by 3 bases and J by 0 bases, 9 bases remained unmatched. CDR3 loop: CASSSRLGGSSYNEQFF. In DNA form, the CDR3 reads TGTGCCAGCAGCTCCCGCCTTGGCGGGAGCTCCTACAATGAGCAGTTCTTC.

The chain is built from TRBV4-1 and TRBJ2-3, with a weak D call TRBD2 (6 bases). Per the germline V gene, CDR1 is MGHRA and CDR2 is YSYEKL. The CDR3 spans 15 residues. Trimming took 3 bases from V and 1 from J, leaving 11 bases between them. The CDR3 here is CASSHPGDGTDTQYF. The DNA of the CDR3 is TGCGCCAGCAGCCACCCGGGGGATGGCACAGATACGCAGTATTTT.

This clone was found a few times. The chain joins TRBV30 to TRBJ1-2; tentative D call: TRBD1 (5 bases). This CDR3 region has 14 residues. Per germline, CDR1 GTSNPN and CDR2 SVGIG (reference sequence). Trimming cost V 0 bases and J 4 bases, with 12 bases left between them. CDR3 nucleotides: TGTGCCTGGAGTGTACCCCCGGGGGGCTATGGCTACACCTTC. It is translated as CAWSVPPGGYGYTF.

The V call is TRBV19, the J call TRBJ2-7; 7 nucleotides align to TRBD2. Germline loops: CDR1 LNHDA, CDR2 SQIVND (reference sequence). V shed 4 bases, J shed 6 bases, and the junction held 12 bases outside the gene matches. CDR3 length: 15 residues. CDR3 in amino acids: CASSNPAGIEGEQYF. For the CDR3, the DNA is TGTGCCAGTAGTAACCCAGCGGGGATAGAGGGCGAGCAGTACTTC.

The gene calls are TRBV5-4 and TRBJ2-1; 7 bases match TRBD1. CDR3 length equals 14 residues. The junction had 5 bases not matched to a gene; V was cut back by 1 base and J by 7 bases. The V gene's germline CDR1 is SGHNT and CDR2 YYREEE (reference sequence). In nucleotides, the CDR3 is TGTGCCAGCAGCTTGCATACAGGGGTGAATGAGCAGTTCTTC. Its protein product is CASSLHTGVNEQFF.

The chain combines TRBV2 with TRBJ2-7; 10 bases fit TRBD2. J was trimmed by 3 bases and V by 4 bases; bases with no gene match: 3. Germline CDR1 and CDR2: SNHLY and FYNNEI. The CDR3 runs 14 residues. Here the CDR3 DNA reads TGTGCCAGCAGTGCGGGACTAGCGAACTACGAGCAGTACTTC. It encodes CASSAGLANYEQYF.